This passage covers 7 T cell receptor beta chains from one sample sequenced in a study of blood T cell repertoires in COVID-19. The protocol was immunoSEQ multiplex PCR, while the TCRdb copy is restricted to in-frame clones and leaves out a portion. The sample has about 160,000 clones, 65% to 85% seen once. The sequencing sample was made of peripheral blood. The receptors were sampled from a woman of 80 years or more with acute or convalescent COVID-19.

The gene calls are TRBV7-6 and TRBJ2-1; 10 nucleotides line up with TRBD1. V lost 4 bases, J lost 6 bases, and 6 bases stayed unmatched. The V gene's germline CDR1 is SGHVS and CDR2 FNYEAQ. This CDR3 is built from 15 residues. CDR3 loop: CASSSGQGFGNEQFF. CDR3 nucleotide sequence: TGTGCCAGCAGCTCGGGACAGGGGTTCGGCAATGAGCAGTTCTTC.

The CDR3 DNA sequence: TGTGCCAGCAACTACAGGTACCAGAACACCGGGGAGCTGTTTTTT. Its translation: CASNYRYQNTGELFF. The rearrangement uses TRBV27 and TRBJ2-2; maybe TRBD1 (5 bases). The V gene lost 7 bases and the J gene lost 1 base, with 13 bases spanning the gap. CDR1 is MNHEY and CDR2 is SMNVEV in the germline V gene (reference sequence). This CDR3 comprises 15 residues.

This chain joins TRBV19 and TRBJ1-1; weak D call: TRBD1 (5 bases). CDR1 and CDR2 from the germline V gene are LNHDA and SQIVND (reference sequence). The CDR3 runs to 15 residues. V was clipped by 4 bases and J by 1 base, with 13 bases between them. This CDR3 is CASSNGGAANTEAFF. CDR3 in DNA: TGTGCCAGTAGTAATGGCGGGGCCGCGAACACTGAAGCTTTCTTT.

The gene calls are TRBV5-4 and TRBJ2-2, with TRBD1 matching over 7 bases. In germline, CDR1 is SGHNT, CDR2 YYREEE (reference sequence). The V and J ends lost 3 bases and 6 bases, in that order; junction bases with no gene match: 5. The length of the CDR3 is 14 residues. CDR3 region: CASSSDRASGELFF. DNA of the CDR3: TGTGCCAGCAGCTCTGACAGGGCCTCCGGGGAGCTGTTTTTT.

This chain connects TRBV10-1 to TRBJ1-1; 8 bases fit TRBD1. Per the germline V gene, CDR1 is WNHNN and CDR2 is SYGVQD (reference sequence). The CDR3 covers 15 residues. Trimming cost V 4 bases and J 1 base; bases outside gene matches: 5. The CDR3, as DNA: TGCGCCAGCAGTGGGGGCGGGACAGGGAACACTGAAGCTTTCTTT. This codes for CASSGGGTGNTEAFF.

The CDR3 region is CASSVAPTGYEKLFF. The CDR3 coding sequence is TGTGCCAGCAGCGTAGCCCCGACAGGGTACGAAAAACTGTTTTTT. The chain couples TRBV9 to TRBJ1-4; TRBD1 agrees at 7 bases. The junction had 7 bases not matched to a gene; V was cut back by 0 bases and J by 8 bases. CDR3 length: 15 residues. Germline V gene data show CDR1 as SGDLS and CDR2 as YYNGEE.

The chain couples TRBV7-3 to TRBJ2-1; TRBD1 might be the D (5 bases). The V gene lost 4 bases and the J gene lost 1 base, with 14 bases spanning the gap. The germline V gene encodes CDR1 SGHTA and CDR2 FQGTGA. This CDR3 has 16 residues. The CDR3 sequence: CASSSQDQGSYNEQFF. The CDR3 DNA follows: TGTGCCAGCAGCTCCCAAGACCAGGGTTCCTACAATGAGCAGTTCTTC.